Listed here is a single T cell receptor (beta chain). Its antigen is not known. The CDR3 has 17 amino acids. Trimming stripped 6 bases from V and 0 bases from J, with 21 bases between. TCRdb reprocessed the reads with MiXCR, giving one entry per CDR3 protein. The table lists about 450,000 distinct CDR3 sequences, roughly 30% of them singletons. The data belong to a study of T cell repertoires in cytomegalovirus infection. As for the study in general: Public TCR beta signature analysis indicated the presence of both CMV infection and matching HLA type. Study findings and constraints: Identification of carriers of CMV plus the relevant HLA was performed using cumulative public TCR beta family frequency. CMV-specific TCR beta clonotypes restricted by HLA-C dominated the ex vivo response.

This sequence joins TRBV12-3 or TRBV12-4 and TRBJ2-7; no clear D. The sequencing input was PBMCs. The source is a human donor in good health (CMV status not recorded). Some clones in this sample may be carry-over from other donors' samples. CDR3 in amino acids: CASRSVGYSSSSYEQYF. Written as DNA, the CDR3 is TGTGCCAGCAGGTCCGTGGGATACTCATCGAGCTCCTACGAGCAGTACTTC.